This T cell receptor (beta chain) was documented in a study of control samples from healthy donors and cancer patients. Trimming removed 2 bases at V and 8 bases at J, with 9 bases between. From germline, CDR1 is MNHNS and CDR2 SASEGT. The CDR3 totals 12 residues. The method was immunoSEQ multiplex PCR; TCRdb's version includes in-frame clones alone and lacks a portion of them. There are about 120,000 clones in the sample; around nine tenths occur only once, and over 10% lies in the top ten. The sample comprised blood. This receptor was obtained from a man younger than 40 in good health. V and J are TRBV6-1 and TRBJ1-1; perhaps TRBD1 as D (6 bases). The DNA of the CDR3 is TGTGCCAGCAGTGAATCTGGGGGCGAAGCTTTCTTT. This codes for CASSESGGEAFF.